The rows below give T cell receptor beta chains drawn from one sample of a study of blood T cell repertoires in COVID-19. The repertoire was sequenced with immunoSEQ multiplex PCR; TCRdb's copy has only in-frame clones and lacks some. The data show about 200,000 clones, more than 70% seen once. Source material: peripheral blood. The source is a man aged 35 to 55 with active or convalescent COVID-19. Each CDR3 is given with its conserved first and last residue. Fields, in order: V gene, D gene, J gene, CDR3 DNA, CDR3 protein. A D gene is named only where the DNA matches it firmly.

TRBV4-2	-	TRBJ2-1	TGTGCCAGCAGCCAAGATCCCCGGGGGGAGCAGTTCTTC	CASSQDPRGEQFF
TRBV19	TRBD1	TRBJ1-5	TGTGCCAGTAGTACCACACAGGGGCGTTATCAGCCCCAGCATTTT	CASSTTQGRYQPQHF
TRBV30	-	TRBJ2-5	TGTGCCTGGAGCCCAGGGTTAGAGACCCAGTACTTC	CAWSPGLETQYF
TRBV28	TRBD1	TRBJ2-5	TGTGCCAGCAGGAAGGACAGGGGGCGACAAGAGACCCAGTACTTC	CASRKDRGRQETQYF
TRBV7-2	-	TRBJ2-4	TGTGCCAGCAGGGGGGGATCCCGGGACATTCAGTACTTC	CASRGGSRDIQYF
TRBV19	TRBD1	TRBJ2-7	TGTGCCAGTAGAGGGGGACAGGGCCCCTACGAGCAGTACTTC	CASRGGQGPYEQYF
TRBV6-4	TRBD2	TRBJ2-1	TGTGCCAGCAGCCCTCAGCTAGCGGGGGGGTACAATGAGCAGTTCTTC	CASSPQLAGGYNEQFF
TRBV19	TRBD1	TRBJ1-2	TGTGCCAGTAGGTCGGGACAGGGAAAGCATGGCTACACCTTC	CASRSGQGKHGYTF
TRBV6-5	-	TRBJ1-6	TGTGCCAGCAACCACAGGGTCACCTATAATTCACCCCTCCACTTT	CASNHRVTYNSPLHF
TRBV6-2/TRBV6-3	TRBD2	TRBJ2-2	TGTGCCAGCAGTTACCCGACCCCGACTAGCGGGAGGACCGGGGAGCTGTTTTTT	CASSYPTPTSGRTGELFF